A single sample is the source of the 27 T cell receptor beta chains below, sequenced in a study of cytomegalovirus exposure and HLA in healthy donors. The PCR contained 60 Vbeta and 13 Jbeta primers. Measured with immunoSEQ multiplex PCR; TCRdb has only the in-frame clones, and not every one. The data contain over 120,000 clones, about 74% of them singletons. What was sequenced was PBMCs. Receptors were obtained from a man aged 18 to 30 in good health and CMV-seropositive.

J is TRBJ1-5 and V is TRBV28; a possible D gene is TRBD1 (5 bases). Germline V gene sequence: CDR1 MDHEN, CDR2 SYDVKM. V lost 4 bases and J lost 3, with 19 bases in between. The CDR3 loop spans 17 amino acids. For the CDR3, the DNA is TGTGCCAGCAGTTCCGCCGGGTTGCAGGGTGACAATCAGCCCCAGCATTTT. Protein product: CASSSAGLQGDNQPQHF.

CDR3: CASRNRGRGDYEQYF. For the CDR3, the DNA is TGTGCCAGCAGAAACAGGGGTCGTGGGGACTACGAGCAGTACTTC. V is TRBV27 and J is TRBJ2-7; 7 nucleotides agree with TRBD1. The germline V gene encodes CDR1 MNHEY and CDR2 SMNVEV (reference sequence). CDR3 size: 15 residues. Trimming took 6 bases from V and 3 from J; bases not matched to a gene: 11.

The gene calls are TRBV9 and TRBJ2-1, with 11 bases aligning to TRBD2. Per germline, CDR1 SGDLS and CDR2 YYNGEE. J lost 6 bases, V lost 5 bases, and 13 bases had no gene match. CDR3 length equals 17 residues. The CDR3 DNA reads TGTGCCAGCAGTGTCGACTTAGCGGGAGGGCCAGTCAATGAGCAGTTCTTC. It codes for CASSVDLAGGPVNEQFF. Supplemented by reference TRBV9 and TRBJ2-1, the full variable domain reads DSGVTQTPKHLITATGQRVTLRCSPRSGDLSVYWYQQSLDQGLQFLIQYYNGEERAKGNILERFSAQQFPDLHSELNLSSLELGDSALYFCASSVDLAGGPVNEQFFGPGTRLTVL.

The chain has TRBV28 and TRBJ1-5; no clear D gene. CDR1 MDHEN and CDR2 SYDVKM come from the germline V gene. This CDR3 has 16 residues. V lost 6 bases to trimming and J lost 2 bases, with 17 bases between them. CDR3 loop: CASSPTLGSGNQPQHF. The CDR3 coding sequence is TGTGCCAGCAGCCCGACACTGGGGAGTGGCAATCAGCCCCAGCATTTT. Using reference TRBV28 and TRBJ1-5 for the parts outside the CDR3, the full variable domain is DVKVTQSSRYLVKRTGEKVFLECVQDMDHENMFWYRQDPGLGLRLIYFSYDVKMKEKGDIPEGYSVSREKKERFSLILESASTNQTSMYLCASSPTLGSGNQPQHFGDGTRLSIL.

The V gene is TRBV5-1, the J gene TRBJ2-3; 12 positions match TRBD2. Per the germline V gene, CDR1 is SGHRS and CDR2 is YFSETQ. V lost 1 base to trimming and J lost 5 bases; unmatched junction nucleotides: 2. The CDR3 has 15 residues. CDR3 in amino acids: CASSLTSGGIDTQYF. The CDR3 DNA reads as TGCGCCAGCAGCTTGACTAGCGGGGGGATAGATACGCAGTATTTT.

The genes are TRBV7-2 and TRBJ2-2, with D unresolved. The CDR3 length is 12 residues. Germline CDR1 is SGHTA and CDR2 is FQGNSA. The V gene lost 5 bases and the J gene lost 3 bases, with 4 bases spanning the gap. As DNA, the CDR3 is TGTGCCAGCAGCCCATACACCGGGGAGCTGTTTTTT. The encoded protein is CASSPYTGELFF.

Only a few counts were recorded for this clone. The chain couples TRBV27 to TRBJ2-7; 8 bases match TRBD2. J gave up 12 bases and V 6 bases, and 16 bases lay outside the gene matches. CDR3 length equals 14 residues. Germline V gene sequence: CDR1 MNHEY, CDR2 SMNVEV (reference sequence). As DNA, the CDR3 is TGTGCCAGCAGCCCTCTAGCGGGTGGGATGGAGACGTACTTC. As protein: CASSPLAGGMETYF.

This chain uses TRBV11-3 with TRBJ2-5; 7 bases agree with TRBD1. This CDR3 region has 14 residues. V dropped 5 bases and J dropped 1; count of bases not matched to a gene: 4. From germline, CDR1 is SGHNT and CDR2 YENEEA. CDR3 coding DNA: TGTGCCAGCAGCCCCCGGGACAGCCAAGAGACCCAGTACTTC. The encoded protein is CASSPRDSQETQYF.

This sequence joins TRBV11-3 and TRBJ2-1; TRBD1 matches 7 bases. J lost 8 bases, V lost 5 bases, and 6 bases had no gene match. This CDR3 contains 13 residues. Germline V gene sequence: CDR1 SGHNT, CDR2 YENEEA. The CDR3 DNA follows: TGTGCCAGCAGCAAACAGGGGTTCGATGAGCAGTTCTTC. Protein sequence: CASSKQGFDEQFF.

V and J are TRBV19 and TRBJ2-7; tentatively, D is TRBD2 (6 bases). Trimming pared 6 bases from V and 3 bases from J, leaving 12 bases between. Germline-derived CDR1 and CDR2 are LNHDA and SQIVND (reference sequence). The CDR3 sequence is 13 residues long. CDR3 sequence (DNA): TGTGCCAGTAGCGGGACCGGGGGCTACGAGCAGTACTTC. Protein sequence: CASSGTGGYEQYF.

CDR3 DNA: TGTGCCAGCGCGGCCAGAAACTATGGCTACACCTTC. This codes for CASAARNYGYTF. The chain joins TRBV6-1 to TRBJ1-2; the D is unclear. Trimming cost V 8 bases and J 2 bases, with 9 bases left between them. The length of the CDR3 is 12 residues. The germline CDR1 and CDR2 sequences are MNHNS and SASEGT.

The chain is built from TRBV9 and TRBJ2-4; TRBD2 aligns across 9 bases. This CDR3 spans 17 amino acids. V was pared by 0 bases and J by 6 bases, with 10 bases of the junction left unmatched. The V gene's germline CDR1 is SGDLS and CDR2 YYNGEE. The CDR3 is CASSVGGSGSRGNIQYF. The CDR3 coding sequence is TGTGCCAGCAGCGTAGGGGGTAGCGGGAGTAGGGGAAACATTCAGTACTTC.

This clone appeared a single time. The chain combines TRBV7-8 with TRBJ1-1, with D perhaps matching TRBD1 (5 bases). The V gene's germline CDR1 is SGHVS and CDR2 FQNEAQ. The CDR3 contains 14 residues. V lost 7 bases to trimming and J lost 5 bases, with 17 bases between them. As DNA, the CDR3 is TGTGCCAGCACCCAGGTTCCCGGGGGAACTGAAGCTTTCTTT. This translates into CASTQVPGGTEAFF.

This chain connects TRBV30 to TRBJ1-3, with a possible D match to TRBD1 (6 bases). Germline CDR1 reads GTSNPN; CDR2 reads SVGIG (reference sequence). This CDR3 contains 13 residues. V was shortened by 5 bases and J by 5 bases, with 13 bases between the two germline ends. Here the CDR3 reads CAWGRGARNTIYF. For the CDR3, the DNA is TGTGCCTGGGGCCGGGGGGCTAGAAACACCATATATTTT.

As for this clone: This may arise from a read error, as a much more abundant clone is one base away. This chain joins TRBV19 and TRBJ2-7, with D perhaps TRBD2 (6 bases). There are 13 residues in the CDR3. Germline values: CDR1 LNHDA, CDR2 SQIVND (reference sequence). CDR3 sequence: CASGIAIGSEQYF. CDR3 in DNA: TGTGCCAGTGGTATAGCCATCGGGAGCGAGCAGTACTTC.

The J gene is TRBJ2-4, the V gene TRBV7-2; 15 bases align to TRBD2. J lost 6 bases, V lost 5 bases, and 5 bases had no gene match. CDR3 length: 16 residues. Looked up from germline, CDR1 is SGHTA and CDR2 is FQGNSA. The CDR3 protein is CASSPRTSGGGNIQYF. The CDR3, as DNA: TGTGCCAGCAGCCCCCGGACTAGCGGGGGGGGAAACATTCAGTACTTC.

The chain employs TRBV7-8 and TRBJ2-2; 7 bases are shared with TRBD1. Germline CDR1 reads SGHVS; CDR2 reads FQNEAQ. J gave up 8 bases and V 5 bases, and 14 bases lay outside the gene matches. The CDR3 length is 16 residues. CDR3: CASSRLVGTVEGELFF. For the CDR3, the DNA is TGTGCCAGCAGCCGTTTAGTGGGGACAGTCGAAGGGGAGCTGTTTTTT. The variable domain in full, with the rest retrieved from reference TRBV7-8 and TRBJ2-2, is GAGVSQSPRYKVAKRGQDVALRCDPISGHVSLFWYQQALGQGPEFLTYFQNEAQLDKSGLPSDRFFAERPEGSVSTLKIQRTQQEDSAVYLCASSRLVGTVEGELFFGEGSRLTVL.

This clone came up a few times. The genes are TRBV28 and TRBJ1-4; 10 bases match TRBD1. The CDR3 has 15 residues. CDR1 is MDHEN and CDR2 is SYDVKM in the germline V gene. Germline trimming cut 4 bases from V and 4 bases from J; bases unmatched to any gene: 3. The CDR3 here is CASSSGQGLNEKLFF. The CDR3 DNA reads TGTGCCAGCAGTTCGGGACAGGGGCTTAATGAAAAACTGTTTTTT. The full variable domain, with the rest looked up from reference TRBV28 and TRBJ1-4, is DVKVTQSSRYLVKRTGEKVFLECVQDMDHENMFWYRQDPGLGLRLIYFSYDVKMKEKGDIPEGYSVSREKKERFSLILESASTNQTSMYLCASSSGQGLNEKLFFGSGTQLSVL.

The chain recombines TRBV6-6 with TRBJ1-5; tentatively, D is TRBD1 (6 bases). Per the germline V gene, CDR1 is MNHNY and CDR2 is SVGAGI (reference sequence). The CDR3 sequence is 13 residues long. The V end was cut by 5 bases, the J end by 7 bases, with 12 bases between. The CDR3 nucleotides are TGTGCCAGCAGTAGACAGGCTGGGCAGCCCCAGCATTTT. It translates to CASSRQAGQPQHF.

Written as DNA, the CDR3 is TGTGCCAGCAGCGGGGGCGCGGGCGGGTTGCCCAATGAGCAGTTCTTC. Residues: CASSGGAGGLPNEQFF. The chain employs TRBV7-3 and TRBJ2-1; TRBD1 is a possible D gene (6 bases). The V gene lost 5 bases and the J gene lost 6 bases, with 20 bases spanning the gap. The CDR3 loop spans 16 amino acids. In germline, CDR1 is SGHTA, CDR2 FQGTGA.

The V call is TRBV16, the J call TRBJ2-1, with a possible D match to TRBD1 (6 bases). This CDR3 comprises 14 residues. The V gene's germline CDR1 is KGHSY and CDR2 FQNENV. The V and J ends lost 0 bases and 7 bases respectively, with 10 bases between them. This CDR3 reads CASSQSRTANEQFF. The CDR3 bases are TGTGCCAGCAGCCAATCGAGGACAGCTAATGAGCAGTTCTTC.

This chain joins TRBV7-2 and TRBJ1-2; D not certain. V was trimmed by 5 bases and J by 0 bases, leaving 4 bases between them. The CDR3 consists of 12 residues. The germline gives CDR1 SGHTA, CDR2 FQGNSA. Here the CDR3 reads CASSLSNYGYTF. In DNA, the CDR3 is TGTGCCAGCAGCCTATCTAACTATGGCTACACCTTC.

The V call is TRBV7-9, the J call TRBJ2-6; 9 bases are a match to TRBD1. Germline lookup yields CDR1 SEHNR and CDR2 FQNEAQ (reference sequence). CDR3 length: 17 residues. With 5 bases clipped from V and 0 bases from J, the junction kept 5 bases outside the gene matches. The DNA of the CDR3 is TGTGCCAGCAGCAGGGGACAGGGTAACTCTGGGGCCAACGTCCTGACTTTC. Its translation is CASSRGQGNSGANVLTF.

In this sample, this clone turned up a few times. The gene calls are TRBV9 and TRBJ1-6; TRBD1 matches at 7 bases. J lost 9 bases, V lost 4 bases, and 10 bases had no gene match. There are 15 residues in the CDR3. Germline V CDR1 and CDR2: SGDLS, YYNGEE. CDR3 region: CASSSQDRRASPLHF. CDR3 bases: TGTGCCAGCAGCTCCCAGGACAGGCGTGCTTCACCCCTCCACTTT.

This chain uses TRBV2 with TRBJ2-1, with 7 nucleotides matching TRBD2. Germline V gives CDR1 SNHLY, CDR2 FYNNEI. V lost 6 bases, J lost 3 bases, and 8 bases stayed unmatched. The CDR3 is 15 amino acids. The CDR3 reads CASSRPGGSYNEQFF. DNA for the CDR3: TGTGCCAGCAGCCGGCCGGGAGGAAGCTACAATGAGCAGTTCTTC.

This clone occurred a few times. The gene calls are TRBV11-3 and TRBJ2-1, with D uncertain. Germline V gives CDR1 SGHNT, CDR2 YENEEA. The CDR3 loop spans 16 amino acids. V was cut by 4 bases and J by 0 bases, with 13 bases left in between. CDR3 coding DNA: TGTGCCAGCAGCTCCTACCCATCGAGCTCCTACAATGAGCAGTTCTTC. Amino acid sequence: CASSSYPSSSYNEQFF.

The gene calls are TRBV11-3 and TRBJ2-5; TRBD1 matches 7 bases. The germline V gene has CDR1 SGHNT and CDR2 YENEEA. The CDR3 covers 14 residues. J gave up 2 bases and V 5 bases, and 5 bases lay outside the gene matches. The CDR3 DNA follows: TGTGCCAGCAGCGCCCGGACAGGACAAGAGACCCAGTACTTC. Its protein is CASSARTGQETQYF.